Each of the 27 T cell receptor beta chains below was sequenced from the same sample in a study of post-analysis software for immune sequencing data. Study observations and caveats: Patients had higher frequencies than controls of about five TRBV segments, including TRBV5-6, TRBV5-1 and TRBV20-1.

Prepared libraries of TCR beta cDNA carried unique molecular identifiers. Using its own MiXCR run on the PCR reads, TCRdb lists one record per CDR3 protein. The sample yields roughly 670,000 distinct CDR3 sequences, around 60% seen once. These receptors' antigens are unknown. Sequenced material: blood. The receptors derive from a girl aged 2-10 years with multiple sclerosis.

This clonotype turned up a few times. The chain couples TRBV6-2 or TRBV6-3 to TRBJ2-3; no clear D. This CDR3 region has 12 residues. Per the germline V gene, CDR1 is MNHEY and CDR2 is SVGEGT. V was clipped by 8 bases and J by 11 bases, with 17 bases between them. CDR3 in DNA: TGTGCCAGCGCTGGGGATTCCCGGCAGCAGTATTTT. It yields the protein CASAGDSRQQYF.

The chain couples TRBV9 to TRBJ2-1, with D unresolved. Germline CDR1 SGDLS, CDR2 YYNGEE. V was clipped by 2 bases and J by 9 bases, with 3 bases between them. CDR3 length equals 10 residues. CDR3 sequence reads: CASSVGEQFF. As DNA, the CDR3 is TGTGCCAGCAGCGTCGGTGAGCAGTTCTTC.

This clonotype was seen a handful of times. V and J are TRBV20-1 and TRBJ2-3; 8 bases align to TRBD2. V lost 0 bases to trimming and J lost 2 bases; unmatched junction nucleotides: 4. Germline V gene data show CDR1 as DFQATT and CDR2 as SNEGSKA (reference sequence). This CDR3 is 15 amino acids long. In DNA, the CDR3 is TGCAGTGCTAGAGATGGACTAGCCTTCACAGATACGCAGTATTTT. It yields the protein CSARDGLAFTDTQYF.

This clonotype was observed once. CDR3 amino acids: CASSQDPQTGDGEKLFF. As DNA, the CDR3 is TGCGCCAGCAGCCAAGATCCCCAGACAGGGGATGGTGAAAAACTGTTTTTT. J is TRBJ1-4 and V is TRBV4-3; 8 nucleotides match TRBD1. CDR1 is LGHNA, CDR2 YSLEER, per germline. This CDR3 is built from 17 residues. The junction had 10 bases not matched to a gene; V was cut back by 0 bases and J by 7 bases.

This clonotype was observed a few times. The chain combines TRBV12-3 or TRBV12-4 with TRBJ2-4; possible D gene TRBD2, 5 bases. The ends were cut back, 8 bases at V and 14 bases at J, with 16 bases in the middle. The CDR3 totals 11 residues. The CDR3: CASRDRGEEYF. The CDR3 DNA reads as TGTGCCAGCCGCGATCGGGGAGAGGAGTACTTC.

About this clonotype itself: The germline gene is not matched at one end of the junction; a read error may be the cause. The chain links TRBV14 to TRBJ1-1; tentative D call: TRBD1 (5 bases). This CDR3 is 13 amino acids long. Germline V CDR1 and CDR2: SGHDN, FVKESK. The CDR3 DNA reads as TGTGCCAGCAGCCAAGAATGGGGCACTAAAGCTTTCTTT. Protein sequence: CASSQEWGTKAFF.

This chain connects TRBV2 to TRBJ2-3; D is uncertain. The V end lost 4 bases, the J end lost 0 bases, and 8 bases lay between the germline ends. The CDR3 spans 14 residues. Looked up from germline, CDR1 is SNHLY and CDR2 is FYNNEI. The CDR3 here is CASSGSVSTDTQYF. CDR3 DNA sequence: TGTGCCAGCAGTGGGTCAGTAAGCACAGATACGCAGTATTTT.

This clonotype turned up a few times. DNA for the CDR3: TGTGCCACCAGTGGTTCAGGGTTGTATGAGCAGTTCTTC. This sequence encodes CATSGSGLYEQFF. The gene calls are TRBV24-1 and TRBJ2-1; a possible D gene is TRBD1 (5 bases). Trimming left V 5 bases short and J 8 bases short, with 12 bases between. Germline loops: CDR1 KGHDR, CDR2 SFDVKD. CDR3 length equals 13 residues.

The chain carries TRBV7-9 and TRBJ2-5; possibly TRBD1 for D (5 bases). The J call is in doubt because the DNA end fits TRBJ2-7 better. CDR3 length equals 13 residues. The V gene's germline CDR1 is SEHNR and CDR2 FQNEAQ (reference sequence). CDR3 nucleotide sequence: TGTGCCAGCAGCTTAGTTCTGGGGCCCGAGCAGTACTTC. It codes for CASSLVLGPEQYF.

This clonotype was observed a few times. The CDR3 DNA is TGCAGTGCCCCCTTTCAGGGGAGCGAGCAGTACTTC. It codes for CSAPFQGSEQYF. The genes are TRBV20-1 and TRBJ2-7, with D tentatively TRBD1 (6 bases). Trimming pared 6 bases from V and 6 bases from J, leaving 15 bases between. CDR3 size: 12 residues. Germline V lookup: CDR1 DFQATT, CDR2 SNEGSKA (reference sequence).

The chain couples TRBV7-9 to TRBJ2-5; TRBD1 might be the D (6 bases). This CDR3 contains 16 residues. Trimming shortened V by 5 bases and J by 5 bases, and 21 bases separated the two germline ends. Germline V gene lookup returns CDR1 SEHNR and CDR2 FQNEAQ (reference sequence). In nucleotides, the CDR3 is TGTGCCAGCAGCCAAACCGGGACACAGAAAGGGGAGACCCAGTACTTC. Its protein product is CASSQTGTQKGETQYF.

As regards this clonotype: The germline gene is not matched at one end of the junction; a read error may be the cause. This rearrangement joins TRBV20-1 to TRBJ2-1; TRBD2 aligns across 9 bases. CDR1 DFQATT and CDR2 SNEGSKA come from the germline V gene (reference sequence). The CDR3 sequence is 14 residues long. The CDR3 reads CSTSAGLAYNEQFF. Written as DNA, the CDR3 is TGCAGTACTAGTGCGGGACTAGCATACAATGAGCAGTTCTTC.

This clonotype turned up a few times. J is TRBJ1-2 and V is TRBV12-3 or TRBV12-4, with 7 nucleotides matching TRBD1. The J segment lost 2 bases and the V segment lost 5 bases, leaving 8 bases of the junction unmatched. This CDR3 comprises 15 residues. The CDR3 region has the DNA TGTGCCAGCAGTCGTCGGACAGGCGGCAACTATGGCTACACCTTC. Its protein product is CASSRRTGGNYGYTF.

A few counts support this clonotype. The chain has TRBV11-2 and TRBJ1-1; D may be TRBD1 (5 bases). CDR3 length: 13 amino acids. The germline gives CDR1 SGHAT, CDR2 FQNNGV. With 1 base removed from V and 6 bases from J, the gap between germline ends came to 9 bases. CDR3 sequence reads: CASSLGAGSEAFF. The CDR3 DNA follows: TGTGCCAGCAGCTTAGGGGCAGGGTCTGAAGCTTTCTTT.

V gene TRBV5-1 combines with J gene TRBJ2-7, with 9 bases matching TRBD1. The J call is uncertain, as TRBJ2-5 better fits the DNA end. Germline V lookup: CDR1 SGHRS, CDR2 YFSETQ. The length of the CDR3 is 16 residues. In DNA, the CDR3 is TGCGCCAGCAGCCGGACAGGGGCCCTGTTCCAAGAGACCCAGTACTTC. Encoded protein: CASSRTGALFQETQYF.

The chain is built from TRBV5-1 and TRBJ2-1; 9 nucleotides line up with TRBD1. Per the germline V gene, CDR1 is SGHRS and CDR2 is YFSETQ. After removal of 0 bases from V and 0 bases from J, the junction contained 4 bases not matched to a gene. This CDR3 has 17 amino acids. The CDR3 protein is CASSLATGGYSYNEQFF. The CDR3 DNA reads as TGCGCCAGCAGCTTGGCTACAGGGGGCTACTCCTACAATGAGCAGTTCTTC.

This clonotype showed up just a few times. The CDR3 DNA sequence: TGTGCCAGCAGCACAGGGACTAAAGAGCAGTTCTTC. Amino acids: CASSTGTKEQFF. V gene TRBV6-5 combines with J gene TRBJ2-1; D possibly corresponds to TRBD2 (7 bases). The CDR3 sequence is 12 residues long. V was shortened by 6 bases and J by 10 bases, with 13 bases between the two germline ends. Germline V gives CDR1 MNHEY, CDR2 SVGAGI.

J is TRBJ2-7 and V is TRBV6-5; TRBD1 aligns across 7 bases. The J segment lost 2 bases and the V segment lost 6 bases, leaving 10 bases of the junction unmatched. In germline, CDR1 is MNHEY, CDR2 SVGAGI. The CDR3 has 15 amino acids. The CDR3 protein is CASRPGQPSAYEQYF. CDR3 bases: TGTGCCAGCAGACCGGGACAGCCAAGCGCCTACGAGCAGTACTTC.

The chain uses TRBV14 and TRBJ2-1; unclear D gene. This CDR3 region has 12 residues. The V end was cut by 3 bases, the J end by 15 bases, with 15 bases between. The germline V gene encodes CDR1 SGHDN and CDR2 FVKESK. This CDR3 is CASSQTGPMWFF. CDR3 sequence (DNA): TGTGCCAGCAGCCAGACCGGTCCTATGTGGTTCTTC.

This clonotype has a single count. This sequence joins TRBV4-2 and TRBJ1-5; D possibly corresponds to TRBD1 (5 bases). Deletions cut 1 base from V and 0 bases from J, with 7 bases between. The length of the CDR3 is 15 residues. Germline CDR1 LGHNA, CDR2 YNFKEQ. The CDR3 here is CASSQVGDSNQPQHF. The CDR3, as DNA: TGTGCCAGCAGCCAAGTAGGGGATAGCAATCAGCCCCAGCATTTT.

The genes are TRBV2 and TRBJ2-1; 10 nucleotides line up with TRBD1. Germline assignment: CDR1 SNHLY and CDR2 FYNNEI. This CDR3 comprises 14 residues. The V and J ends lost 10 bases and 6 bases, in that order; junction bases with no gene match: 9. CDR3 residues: CATTPGQGTNEQFF. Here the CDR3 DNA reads TGTGCCACCACACCGGGACAGGGGACCAATGAGCAGTTCTTC.

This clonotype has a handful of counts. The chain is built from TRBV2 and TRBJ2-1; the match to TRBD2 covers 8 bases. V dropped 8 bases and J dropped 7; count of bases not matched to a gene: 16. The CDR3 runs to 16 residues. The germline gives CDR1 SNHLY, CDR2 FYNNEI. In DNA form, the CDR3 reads TGTGCCAGCCTCGGAGCCAGCGGGAGAGTTAAGAATGAGCAGTTCTTC. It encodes CASLGASGRVKNEQFF.

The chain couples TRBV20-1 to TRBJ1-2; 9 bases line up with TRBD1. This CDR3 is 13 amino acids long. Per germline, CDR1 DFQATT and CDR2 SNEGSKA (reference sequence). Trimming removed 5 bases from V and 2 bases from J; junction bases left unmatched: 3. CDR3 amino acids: CSAGGTGNYGYTF. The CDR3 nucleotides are TGCAGTGCTGGGGGGACAGGGAACTATGGCTACACCTTC.

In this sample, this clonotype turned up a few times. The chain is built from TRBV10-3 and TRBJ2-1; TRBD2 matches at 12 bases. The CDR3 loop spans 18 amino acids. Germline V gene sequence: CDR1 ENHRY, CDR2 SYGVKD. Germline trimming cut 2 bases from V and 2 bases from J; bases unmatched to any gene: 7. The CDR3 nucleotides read TGTGCCATCAGTGAGAGTCTAGCGGGAGGGCAGACCTACAATGAGCAGTTCTTC. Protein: CAISESLAGGQTYNEQFF.

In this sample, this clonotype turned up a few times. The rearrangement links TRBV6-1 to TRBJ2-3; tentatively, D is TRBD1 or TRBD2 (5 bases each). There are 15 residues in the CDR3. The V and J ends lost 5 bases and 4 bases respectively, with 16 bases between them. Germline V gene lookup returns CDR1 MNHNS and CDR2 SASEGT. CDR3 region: CASSRGGGWADTQYF. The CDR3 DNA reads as TGTGCCAGCAGTCGGGGTGGGGGTTGGGCAGATACGCAGTATTTT.

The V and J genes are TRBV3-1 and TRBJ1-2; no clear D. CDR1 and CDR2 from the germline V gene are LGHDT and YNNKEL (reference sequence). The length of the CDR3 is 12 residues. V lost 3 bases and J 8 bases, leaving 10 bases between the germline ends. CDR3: CASSQGGLGYTF. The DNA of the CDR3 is TGTGCCAGCAGCCAGGGAGGTCTCGGCTACACCTTC. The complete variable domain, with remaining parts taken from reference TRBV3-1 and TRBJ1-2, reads DTAVSQTPKYLVTQMGNDKSIKCEQNLGHDTMYWYKQDSKKFLKIMFSYNNKELIINETVPNRFSPKSPDKAHLNLHINSLELGDSAVYFCASSQGGLGYTFGSGTRLTVV.

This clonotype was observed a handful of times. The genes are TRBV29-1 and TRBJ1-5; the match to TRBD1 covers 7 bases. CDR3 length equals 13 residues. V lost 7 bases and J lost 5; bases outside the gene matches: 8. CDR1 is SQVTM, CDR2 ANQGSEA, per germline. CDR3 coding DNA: TGCAGCGCTGGAGGGGGCGCGGATCAGCCCCAGCATTTT. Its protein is CSAGGGADQPQHF.